Shown below are 12 T cell receptor beta chains from a single sample sequenced in a study of T cell repertoires in cytomegalovirus infection. In TCRdb, the reads were re-called with MiXCR into one record per CDR3 protein. The table lists around 900,000 distinct CDR3 sequences, around 31% of them singletons. What these receptors recognize is not known. Sequencing was performed on cultured CD8+ T cells from PBMCs, taken from culture after CMV antigen stimulation. These receptors came from a human donor in good health (CMV status not recorded). Some clones in this sample may be carry-over from other donors' samples.

This clonotype was detected only a few times. The V gene is TRBV7-2, the J gene TRBJ2-5; D is perhaps TRBD1 or TRBD2 (6 bases each). Between the trimmed V and J ends, which lost 5 bases and 1 base, there was a span of 8 bases. CDR1 and CDR2 (germline): SGHTA, FQGNSA. The CDR3 runs to 13 residues. The CDR3 coding sequence is TGTGCCAGCAGCGGGGGGCCCCAAGAGACCCAGTACTTC. This translates into CASSGGPQETQYF.

The chain joins TRBV28 to TRBJ2-5; D uncertain. V was cut by 2 bases and J by 3 bases, with 13 bases left in between. This CDR3 comprises 15 residues. Germline values: CDR1 MDHEN, CDR2 SYDVKM. The DNA of the CDR3 is TGTGCCAGCAGTTTAACCCGAAAGGAGAAAGAGACCCAGTACTTC. It yields the protein CASSLTRKEKETQYF.

This chain joins TRBV7-6 and TRBJ1-1; a possible D gene is TRBD1 (5 bases). The V end was cut by 4 bases, the J end by 5 bases, with 23 bases between. The CDR3 has 17 amino acids. Germline V gene data show CDR1 as SGHVS and CDR2 as FNYEAQ. CDR3 DNA: TGTGCCAGCAGCTCCCCCGGTCAGGGCCCTCGGCGGACTGAAGCTTTCTTT. It codes for CASSSPGQGPRRTEAFF.

The chain has TRBV19 and TRBJ1-2; D perhaps matches TRBD1 (6 bases). Per the germline V gene, CDR1 is LNHDA and CDR2 is SQIVND (reference sequence). Trimming cost V 5 bases and J 8 bases, with 12 bases left between them. CDR3 length: 12 residues. The CDR3: CASSSGVRGYTF. The CDR3 nucleotides are TGTGCCAGTAGTTCAGGGGTCCGGGGCTACACCTTC.

This clonotype appeared a few times. An end of the junction differs from the germline gene, which may be a read error. The chain recombines TRBV4-1 with TRBJ1-1; TRBD1 might be the D (5 bases). There are 14 residues in the CDR3. CDR1 and CDR2 (germline): MGHRA, YSYEKL. The CDR3 sequence is CASSQYTGNTEAFF. In nucleotides, the CDR3 is TGTGCCAGCAGCCAATATACAGGCAACACTGAAGCTTTCTTT.

The chain is built from TRBV6-5 and TRBJ2-1, with D possibly called TRBD1 or TRBD2 (5 bases each). Trimming took 2 bases from V and 9 from J, leaving 14 bases between them. CDR1 is MNHEY and CDR2 is SVGAGI in the germline V gene. The CDR3 totals 14 residues. This CDR3 reads CASSYGGALSEQFF. The CDR3 DNA sequence: TGTGCCAGCAGTTACGGGGGAGCTTTGAGTGAGCAGTTCTTC.

This clonotype has more than one count but fewer than ten. The chain has TRBV28 and TRBJ1-1; weak D call: TRBD1 (6 bases). This CDR3 contains 14 residues. Germline V lookup: CDR1 MDHEN, CDR2 SYDVKM. With 8 bases removed from V and 7 bases from J, the gap between germline ends came to 20 bases. The DNA of the CDR3 is TGTGCCAGCTCGACCTTTTACAGGGAGAGTGAAGCTTTCTTT. Residues: CASSTFYRESEAFF.

This clonotype came up many times. The chain couples TRBV7-8 to TRBJ2-1, with a weak D call TRBD2 (7 bases). V lost 7 bases, J lost 3 bases, and 19 bases lay in between. Germline CDR1 and CDR2: SGHVS and FQNEAQ. CDR3 length equals 16 residues. This CDR3 reads CASNSPGGPGYNEQFF. The CDR3, as DNA: TGTGCCAGCAACTCACCCGGGGGGCCAGGCTACAATGAGCAGTTCTTC.

This clonotype was picked up a small number of times. This chain joins TRBV7-6 and TRBJ2-1; D gene unclear. V was cut by 5 bases and J by 2 bases, with 13 bases left in between. Germline CDR1 and CDR2: SGHVS and FNYEAQ. CDR3 length: 15 residues. The CDR3 loop is CASSTRFDTYNEQFF. The CDR3 DNA reads as TGTGCCAGCAGCACCCGGTTTGATACCTACAATGAGCAGTTCTTC. Complete variable domain (other parts from reference TRBV7-6 and TRBJ2-1): GAGVSQSPRYKVTKRGQDVALRCDPISGHVSLYWYRQALGQGPEFLTYFNYEAQQDKSGLPNDRFSAERPEGSISTLTIQRTEQRDSAMYRCASSTRFDTYNEQFFGPGTRLTVL.

This chain's CDR3 is CASSIRPRGTDTQYF. In DNA, the CDR3 is TGTGCCAGCAGTATCCGGCCACGGGGAACAGATACGCAGTATTTT. J is TRBJ2-3 and V is TRBV12-3 or TRBV12-4; D perhaps matches TRBD2 (5 bases). This CDR3 comprises 15 residues. V lost 5 bases and J lost 3, with 15 bases in between.

V is TRBV2 and J is TRBJ1-2; D is perhaps TRBD1 (5 bases). This CDR3 has 14 amino acids. Per germline, CDR1 SNHLY and CDR2 FYNNEI. The V gene lost 7 bases and the J gene lost 4 bases, with 16 bases spanning the gap. The CDR3 protein is CASTTRDGPYGYTF. CDR3 in DNA: TGTGCCAGCACGACCCGGGACGGCCCCTATGGCTACACCTTC. Combining the CDR3 with reference TRBV2 and TRBJ1-2 gives the whole variable domain EPEVTQTPSHQVTQMGQEVILRCVPISNHLYFYWYRQILGQKVEFLVSFYNNEISEKSEIFDDQFSVERPDGSNFTLKIRSTKLEDSAMYFCASTTRDGPYGYTFGSGTRLTVV.

The chain combines TRBV4-3 with TRBJ1-1, with 7 bases fitting TRBD1. CDR3 length: 17 residues. CDR1 is LGHNA, CDR2 YSLEER, per germline. The V and J ends lost 1 base and 0 bases, in that order; junction bases with no gene match: 8. The CDR3 DNA reads as TGCGCCAGCAGCCAAGGCCTGGTGACAGGGTTGAACACTGAAGCTTTCTTT. This encodes CASSQGLVTGLNTEAFF.